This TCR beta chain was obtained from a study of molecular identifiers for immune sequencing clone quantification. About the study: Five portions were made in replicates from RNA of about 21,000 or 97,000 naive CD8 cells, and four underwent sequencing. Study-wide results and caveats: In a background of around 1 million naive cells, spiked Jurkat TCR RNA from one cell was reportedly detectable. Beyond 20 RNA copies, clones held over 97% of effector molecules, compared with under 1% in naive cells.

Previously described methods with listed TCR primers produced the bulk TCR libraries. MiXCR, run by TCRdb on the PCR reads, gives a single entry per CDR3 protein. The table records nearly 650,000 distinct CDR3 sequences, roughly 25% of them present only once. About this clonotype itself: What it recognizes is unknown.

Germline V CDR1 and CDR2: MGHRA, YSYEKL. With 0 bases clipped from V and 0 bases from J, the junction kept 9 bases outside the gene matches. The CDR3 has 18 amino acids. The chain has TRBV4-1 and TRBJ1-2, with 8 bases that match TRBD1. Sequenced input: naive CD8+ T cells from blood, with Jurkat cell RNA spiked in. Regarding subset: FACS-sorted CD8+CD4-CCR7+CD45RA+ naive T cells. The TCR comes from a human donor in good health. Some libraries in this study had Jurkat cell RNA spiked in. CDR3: CASSQDRRTGPSNYGYTF. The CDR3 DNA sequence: TGCGCCAGCAGCCAAGATCGGAGGACAGGGCCTTCTAACTATGGCTACACCTTC.